The 32 T cell receptor beta chains presented below share a single source sample, sequenced in a study of T cell repertoires in cytomegalovirus infection. MiXCR was run by TCRdb on the reads, yielding one entry per CDR3 protein. The repertoire includes under 150,000 distinct CDR3 sequences, roughly 9% of them detected once, and about 9.4% sits in the top ten. Sequenced material: PBMCs. Receptors originate from a human donor in good health (CMV status not recorded). Some clones in this sample may be carry-over from other donors' samples.

J is TRBJ1-1 and V is TRBV18; a possible D gene is TRBD1 (6 bases). V gave up 6 bases and J gave up 0 bases, with 11 bases separating them. The germline V gene has CDR1 KGHSH and CDR2 LQKENI. This CDR3 has 14 amino acids. CDR3 region: CASSAGVVNTEAFF. The CDR3 DNA reads TGTGCCAGCTCGGCAGGGGTAGTGAACACTGAAGCTTTCTTT.

This clonotype was detected many times. The rearrangement uses TRBV28 and TRBJ2-2; TRBD2 matches at 10 bases. V trimming: 1 base; J trimming: 6 bases; junction bases outside the gene matches: 5. The CDR3 extends over 16 amino acids. The germline V gene has CDR1 MDHEN and CDR2 SYDVKM. The CDR3 reads CASSLLVAGGPGELFF. DNA for the CDR3: TGTGCCAGCAGTTTATTGGTAGCGGGGGGCCCCGGGGAGCTGTTTTTT.

The J gene is TRBJ1-2, the V gene TRBV2, with D tentatively TRBD1 (5 bases). This CDR3 is built from 12 residues. V was clipped by 7 bases and J by 5 bases, with 11 bases between them. Germline V lookup: CDR1 SNHLY, CDR2 FYNNEI. CDR3 DNA: TGTGCCAGCAAAGGGGCCACTTATGGCTACACCTTC. Protein sequence: CASKGATYGYTF. Full variable domain (missing parts from reference TRBV2 and TRBJ1-2): EPEVTQTPSHQVTQMGQEVILRCVPISNHLYFYWYRQILGQKVEFLVSFYNNEISEKSEIFDDQFSVERPDGSNFTLKIRSTKLEDSAMYFCASKGATYGYTFGSGTRLTVV.

This clonotype has more than one count but fewer than ten. The rearrangement joins TRBV12-3 or TRBV12-4 to TRBJ1-2, with 7 bases aligning to TRBD1. The CDR3 totals 13 residues. The junction had 9 bases not matched to a gene; V was cut back by 6 bases and J by 8 bases. CDR3 sequence reads: CASSLGQATGYTF. CDR3 in DNA: TGTGCCAGCAGCCTAGGACAGGCGACGGGCTACACCTTC.

In this sample, this clonotype turned up a few times. This rearrangement joins TRBV2 to TRBJ1-2, with 8 bases identical to TRBD1. Trimming took 6 bases from V and 4 from J; bases not matched to a gene: 7. The germline gives CDR1 SNHLY, CDR2 FYNNEI. The CDR3 has 14 residues. Written as DNA, the CDR3 is TGTGCCAGCAGCTTCCCGGGACAGGTCTATGGCTACACCTTC. It specifies CASSFPGQVYGYTF. Complete variable domain (other parts from reference TRBV2 and TRBJ1-2): EPEVTQTPSHQVTQMGQEVILRCVPISNHLYFYWYRQILGQKVEFLVSFYNNEISEKSEIFDDQFSVERPDGSNFTLKIRSTKLEDSAMYFCASSFPGQVYGYTFGSGTRLTVV.

The gene calls are TRBV2 and TRBJ2-7; 7 bases agree with TRBD1. Germline V gene data show CDR1 as SNHLY and CDR2 as FYNNEI. Trimming took 6 bases from V and 5 from J; bases not matched to a gene: 7. The CDR3 has 13 residues. CDR3: CASRRQGFDEQYF. DNA of the CDR3: TGTGCCAGCAGAAGACAGGGCTTCGACGAGCAGTACTTC.

This clonotype has at least ten counts. The chain links TRBV2 to TRBJ2-2; D not certain. Germline V gene lookup returns CDR1 SNHLY and CDR2 FYNNEI. V gave up 7 bases and J gave up 5 bases, with 14 bases separating them. The CDR3 contains 14 residues. This CDR3 is CASTSTLGTGELFF. As DNA, the CDR3 is TGTGCCAGCACTTCGACCTTGGGGACCGGGGAGCTGTTTTTT. The variable domain in full, with the rest retrieved from reference TRBV2 and TRBJ2-2, is EPEVTQTPSHQVTQMGQEVILRCVPISNHLYFYWYRQILGQKVEFLVSFYNNEISEKSEIFDDQFSVERPDGSNFTLKIRSTKLEDSAMYFCASTSTLGTGELFFGEGSRLTVL.

This clonotype was seen repeatedly, ten times or more. This rearrangement joins TRBV14 to TRBJ2-3; D is undetermined. The germline gives CDR1 SGHDN, CDR2 FVKESK. CDR3 length: 11 residues. V was trimmed by 3 bases and J by 9 bases, leaving 7 bases between them. CDR3 sequence reads: CASSHETTQYF. DNA of the CDR3: TGTGCCAGCAGCCACGAGACAACGCAGTATTTT.

This clonotype was seen more than once but under ten times. The rearrangement uses TRBV20-1 and TRBJ2-5; TRBD1 might be the D (5 bases). Germline V CDR1 and CDR2: DFQATT, SNEGSKA (reference sequence). The CDR3 spans 14 residues. The V and J ends lost 0 bases and 5 bases respectively, with 13 bases between them. CDR3 loop: CSARDRTYRETQYF. As DNA, the CDR3 is TGCAGTGCTAGAGATCGGACCTACAGGGAGACCCAGTACTTC.

This chain links TRBV6-5 with TRBJ1-1; D remains ambiguous. Germline V lookup: CDR1 MNHEY, CDR2 SVGAGI. CDR3 length equals 12 residues. V lost 2 bases, J lost 5 bases, and 6 bases lay in between. The CDR3 DNA reads as TGTGCCAGCAGTTACGCGGCGACTGAAGCTTTCTTT. It is translated as CASSYAATEAFF.

This clonotype was detected ten times or more. The V gene is TRBV18, the J gene TRBJ1-1; no firm D call. CDR3 length: 12 residues. Germline CDR1 is KGHSH and CDR2 is LQKENI. V was clipped by 3 bases and J by 1 base, with 3 bases between them. The CDR3 DNA reads as TGTGCCAGCTCACCGCAGAACACTGAAGCTTTCTTT. The encoded protein is CASSPQNTEAFF.

This clonotype has more than one count but fewer than ten. The genes are TRBV2 and TRBJ2-3; D may be TRBD2 (7 bases). Trimming took 6 bases from V and 8 from J, leaving 12 bases between them. This CDR3 region has 12 residues. The germline gives CDR1 SNHLY, CDR2 FYNNEI. CDR3 in DNA: TGTGCCAGCAGCAATGGGGGGGCTACGCAGTATTTT. This translates into CASSNGGATQYF.

This clonotype was found many times. The rearrangement joins TRBV7-8 to TRBJ1-5; D remains ambiguous. This CDR3 region has 18 residues. V lost 2 bases and J lost 4, with 21 bases in between. The germline V gene has CDR1 SGHVS and CDR2 FQNEAQ. This chain's CDR3 is CASSLRPMAGFWNQPQHF. Here the CDR3 DNA reads TGTGCCAGCAGCTTAAGGCCGATGGCGGGGTTTTGGAATCAGCCCCAGCATTTT.

V is TRBV6-5 and J is TRBJ1-1; 8 bases fit TRBD1. This CDR3 is built from 15 residues. Trimming cost V 6 bases and J 1 base; bases outside gene matches: 7. Looked up from germline, CDR1 is MNHEY and CDR2 is SVGAGI. The CDR3 sequence is CASRRQGAPNTEAFF. DNA for the CDR3: TGTGCCAGCAGACGGCAGGGGGCCCCGAACACTGAAGCTTTCTTT.

This chain joins TRBV20-1 and TRBJ2-7, with 7 bases aligning to TRBD1. This CDR3 region has 12 residues. Germline CDR1 and CDR2: DFQATT and SNEGSKA (reference sequence). V lost 3 bases and J lost 5; bases outside the gene matches: 4. CDR3 sequence: CSASPTGNEQYF. The CDR3 nucleotides are TGCAGTGCTAGCCCGACAGGGAACGAGCAGTACTTC.

The gene calls are TRBV20-1 and TRBJ2-7; 11 nucleotides match TRBD2. Per germline, CDR1 DFQATT and CDR2 SNEGSKA (reference sequence). The CDR3 has 17 residues. V gave up 6 bases and J gave up 7 bases; unmatched junction bases: 20. CDR3 sequence reads: CSALNVRASGRSWEQYF. CDR3 coding DNA: TGCAGTGCCTTGAATGTACGGGCTAGCGGGAGGAGTTGGGAGCAGTACTTC.

This clonotype was counted a few times. V and J are TRBV27 and TRBJ1-5; the D is unclear. Trimming shortened V by 6 bases and J by 0 bases, and 9 bases separated the two germline ends. This CDR3 contains 14 residues. CDR1 and CDR2 (germline): MNHEY, SMNVEV (reference sequence). The CDR3 reads CASRKTHSNQPQHF. CDR3 nucleotides: TGTGCCAGCAGAAAAACGCATAGCAATCAGCCCCAGCATTTT.

This clonotype was seen ten or more times. CDR3 nucleotide sequence: TGTGCCAGCAGCTTGACACCGAACACTGAAGCTTTCTTT. Protein product: CASSLTPNTEAFF. The J gene is TRBJ1-1, the V gene TRBV7-9; no clear D gene. Looked up from germline, CDR1 is SEHNR and CDR2 is FQNEAQ (reference sequence). V was shortened by 3 bases and J by 1 base, with 6 bases between the two germline ends. The CDR3 loop spans 13 amino acids.

This clonotype was seen only a few times. The V gene is TRBV6-5, the J gene TRBJ2-1; TRBD1 matches 7 bases. V was pared by 4 bases and J by 3 bases, with 6 bases of the junction left unmatched. The CDR3 sequence is 15 residues long. Germline CDR1 is MNHEY and CDR2 is SVGAGI. The CDR3, as DNA: TGTGCCAGCAGTTCCCGGGACAGAAGCTACAATGAGCAGTTCTTC. Translation: CASSSRDRSYNEQFF.

This clonotype was detected many times. CDR3 bases: TGCAGCGTTGAAAGGCGGGGGGGCCTAGGGAATGAGCAGTTCTTC. It codes for CSVERRGGLGNEQFF. This chain uses TRBV29-1 with TRBJ2-1, with 9 bases identical to TRBD2. Germline-derived CDR1 and CDR2 are SQVTM and ANQGSEA. The CDR3 runs to 15 residues. Losses at the gene ends were 2 bases for V and 7 bases for J; bases not matched to a gene: 9.

As for this clonotype: A much larger clone sits a single nucleotide away, making a read error possible. The J gene is TRBJ2-2, the V gene TRBV5-3; D remains unclear. TRBV5-3 is noted as an ORF with a role that remains uncertain. V was pared by 8 bases and J by 7 bases, with 15 bases between. CDR3 length: 13 residues. The CDR3 protein is CASSQSVDGELFF. The CDR3 DNA reads as TGTGCCAGCAGCCAGTCGGTAGACGGGGAGCTGTTTTTT.

This clonotype appeared many times. The chain links TRBV6-2 or TRBV6-3 to TRBJ2-1; D might be TRBD2 (6 bases). V was clipped by 7 bases and J by 6 bases, with 19 bases between them. From germline, CDR1 is MNHEY and CDR2 SVGEGT. This CDR3 is built from 15 residues. The CDR3 here is CASTQPRGTLNEQFF. The CDR3 DNA sequence: TGTGCCAGCACTCAACCCCGGGGGACCCTCAATGAGCAGTTCTTC.

The J gene is TRBJ2-3, the V gene TRBV20-1; 11 nucleotides line up with TRBD2. V lost 3 bases to trimming and J lost 2 bases; unmatched junction nucleotides: 4. Germline V gene lookup returns CDR1 DFQATT and CDR2 SNEGSKA (reference sequence). This CDR3 is 15 amino acids long. Here the CDR3 reads CSASQLAGDTDTQYF. CDR3 DNA sequence: TGCAGTGCTAGCCAACTAGCGGGGGACACAGATACGCAGTATTTT.

Ten or more counts support this clonotype. V gene TRBV11-2 combines with J gene TRBJ2-5, with D possibly matching TRBD1 (5 bases). The CDR3 extends over 15 amino acids. Trimming left V 5 bases short and J 4 bases short, with 17 bases between. Germline V lookup: CDR1 SGHAT, CDR2 FQNNGV. The CDR3 sequence: CASSQQPRQSETQYF. CDR3 nucleotide sequence: TGTGCCAGCAGCCAACAACCGCGACAGTCAGAGACCCAGTACTTC. Using reference TRBV11-2 and TRBJ2-5 for the parts outside the CDR3, the full variable domain is EAGVAQSPRYKIIEKRQSVAFWCNPISGHATLYWYQQILGQGPKLLIQFQNNGVVDDSQLPKDRFSAERLKGVDSTLKIQPAKLEDSAVYLCASSQQPRQSETQYFGPGTRLLVL.

This clonotype has ten or more counts. The chain is built from TRBV7-2 and TRBJ1-2; TRBD1 matches at 7 bases. CDR3 length equals 16 residues. CDR1 is SGHTA, CDR2 FQGNSA, per germline. Losses at the gene ends were 5 bases for V and 1 base for J; bases not matched to a gene: 10. The CDR3 sequence is CASSPRTGSVNYGYTF. Written as DNA, the CDR3 is TGTGCCAGCAGCCCCCGGACAGGAAGCGTTAACTATGGCTACACCTTC.

The rearrangement joins TRBV7-2 to TRBJ2-5; 9 bases fit TRBD2. The CDR3 covers 14 residues. Germline V CDR1 and CDR2: SGHTA, FQGNSA. The CDR3 is CGGGGGGAQETQYF. The CDR3 DNA reads TGTGGCGGGGGGGGGGGGGGGGCCCAAGAGACCCAGTACTTC.

There are a few counts of this clonotype. The chain couples TRBV12-3 or TRBV12-4 to TRBJ2-1; D gene ambiguous. Trimming took 6 bases from V and 2 from J, leaving 23 bases between them. The CDR3 is 18 residues long. CDR3 nucleotide sequence: TGTGCCAGCAGGAACCTTTCGCCGGTCTTCGTCACCTACAATGAGCAGTTCTTC. Translating gives CASRNLSPVFVTYNEQFF.

This clonotype occurred a few times. The chain links TRBV6-1 to TRBJ1-2, with TRBD1 matching 8 bases. The CDR3 has 14 amino acids. Germline CDR1 MNHNS, CDR2 SASEGT. The junction had 6 bases not matched to a gene; V was cut back by 5 bases and J by 4 bases. The CDR3 coding sequence is TGTGCCAGCAGTTCCAGGGGGCAGAGCTATGGCTACACCTTC. Translated: CASSSRGQSYGYTF.

The sample holds many counts of this clonotype. The chain joins TRBV7-8 to TRBJ2-2; D gene unclear. This CDR3 region has 15 residues. Trimming removed 0 bases from V and 3 bases from J, with 8 bases in between. Germline CDR1 SGHVS, CDR2 FQNEAQ. CDR3 DNA sequence: TGTGCCAGCAGCTTAGCGGTGTCCGACACCGGGGAGCTGTTTTTT. Its protein is CASSLAVSDTGELFF.

The rearrangement uses TRBV28 and TRBJ1-5; 7 bases map to TRBD1. With 2 bases clipped from V and 5 bases from J, the junction kept 3 bases outside the gene matches. This CDR3 is built from 14 residues. Germline-derived CDR1 and CDR2 are MDHEN and SYDVKM. CDR3 protein: CASSLGQDYQPQHF. CDR3 nucleotide sequence: TGTGCCAGCAGTTTAGGACAGGATTATCAGCCCCAGCATTTT.

In this sample, this clonotype turned up many times. The CDR3 region is CASRSIQGLNTEAFF. The CDR3 DNA is TGTGCCAGCAGGTCTATACAGGGCTTGAACACTGAAGCTTTCTTT. The chain links TRBV28 to TRBJ1-1; D possibly corresponds to TRBD1 (6 bases). This CDR3 region has 15 residues. V was pared by 6 bases and J by 0 bases, with 14 bases between. Germline V gene lookup returns CDR1 MDHEN and CDR2 SYDVKM.

This clonotype was counted at least ten times. This chain uses TRBV2 with TRBJ1-6; a weak D match, TRBD1 (5 bases). There are 15 residues in the CDR3. The V gene's germline CDR1 is SNHLY and CDR2 FYNNEI. Trimming took 5 bases from V and 7 from J, leaving 15 bases between them. CDR3 nucleotides: TGTGCCAGCAGTACGACGGGACGGCAAAATTCACCCCTCCACTTT. It encodes CASSTTGRQNSPLHF. The full variable domain, in which reference TRBV2 and TRBJ1-6 provide the parts outside the CDR3, is EPEVTQTPSHQVTQMGQEVILRCVPISNHLYFYWYRQILGQKVEFLVSFYNNEISEKSEIFDDQFSVERPDGSNFTLKIRSTKLEDSAMYFCASSTTGRQNSPLHFGNGTRLTVT.